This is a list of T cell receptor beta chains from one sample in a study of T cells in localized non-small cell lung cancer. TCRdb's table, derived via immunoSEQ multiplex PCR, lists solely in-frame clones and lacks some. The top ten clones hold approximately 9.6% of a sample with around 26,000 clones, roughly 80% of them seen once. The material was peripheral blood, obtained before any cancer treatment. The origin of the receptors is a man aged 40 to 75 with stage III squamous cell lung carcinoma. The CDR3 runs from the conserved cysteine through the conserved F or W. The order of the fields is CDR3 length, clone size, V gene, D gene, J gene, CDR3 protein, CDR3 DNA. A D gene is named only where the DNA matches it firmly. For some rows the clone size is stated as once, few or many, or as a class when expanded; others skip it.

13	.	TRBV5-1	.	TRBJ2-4	CASSEGDKNIQYF	TGCGCCAGCAGCGAGGGAGACAAAAACATTCAGTACTTC
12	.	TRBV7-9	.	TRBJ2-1	CASSLGLGEQFF	TGTGCCAGCAGCTTAGGTCTAGGTGAGCAGTTCTTC
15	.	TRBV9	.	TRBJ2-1	CASSTRDSPYNEQFF	TGTGCCAGCAGCACCCGGGATTCACCGTACAATGAGCAGTTCTTC
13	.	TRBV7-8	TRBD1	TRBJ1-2	CASLGDRGLFYTF	TGTGCCAGCTTGGGGGACAGGGGGCTATTCTACACCTTC
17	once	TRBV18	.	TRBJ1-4	CASSPIRPGATNEKLFF	TGTGCCAGCTCACCAATTCGACCAGGGGCTACTAATGAAAAACTGTTTTTT
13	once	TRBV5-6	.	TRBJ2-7	CASSRGAVYEQYF	TGTGCCAGCAGCCGTGGGGCAGTCTACGAGCAGTACTTC
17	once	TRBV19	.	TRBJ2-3	CASSIGRVGAVTDTQYF	TGTGCCAGTAGTATAGGTAGGGTCGGAGCGGTCACAGATACGCAGTATTTT
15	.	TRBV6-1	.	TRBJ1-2	CASSDFPANSYGYTF	TGTGCCAGCAGTGATTTCCCGGCCAATAGCTATGGCTACACCTTC
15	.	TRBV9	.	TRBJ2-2	CASSGSVGPRGELFF	TGTGCCAGCAGCGGATCAGTAGGGCCTCGCGGGGAGCTGTTTTTT
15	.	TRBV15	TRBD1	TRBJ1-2	CATSPGRTGGYGYTF	TGTGCCACCAGCCCGGGAAGAACAGGGGGCTATGGCTACACCTTC
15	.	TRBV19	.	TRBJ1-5	CASSVQVVSNQPQHF	TGTGCCAGTAGCGTACAGGTGGTTAGCAATCAGCCCCAGCATTTT
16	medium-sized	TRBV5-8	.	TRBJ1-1	CASSLDATSGNTEAFF	TGTGCCAGCAGCTTGGATGCGACATCCGGGAACACTGAAGCTTTCTTT
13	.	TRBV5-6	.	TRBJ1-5	CASRRNSNQPQHF	TGTGCCAGCCGACGGAATAGCAATCAGCCCCAGCATTTT
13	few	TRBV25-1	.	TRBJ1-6	CASNVQWNSPLHF	TGTGCCAGCAATGTTCAGTGGAATTCACCCCTCCACTTT
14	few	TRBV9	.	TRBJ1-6	CASSSGMIGSPLHF	TGTGCCAGCAGCTCGGGGATGATCGGGTCACCCCTCCACTTT
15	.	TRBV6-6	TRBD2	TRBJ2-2	CASSDREANTGELFF	TGTGCCAGCAGTGACCGGGAGGCGAACACCGGGGAGCTGTTTTTT
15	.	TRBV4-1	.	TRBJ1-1	CASSHRSEGNTEAFF	TGCGCCAGCAGTCACCGTTCAGAGGGGAACACTGAAGCTTTCTTT
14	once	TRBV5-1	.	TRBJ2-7	CASSLVGVTDEQYF	TGCGCCAGCAGTCTAGTTGGGGTAACGGACGAGCAGTACTTC
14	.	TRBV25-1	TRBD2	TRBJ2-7	CARWVGLAAYEQYF	TGTGCCAGATGGGTGGGACTAGCGGCCTACGAGCAGTACTTC
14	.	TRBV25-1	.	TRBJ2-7	CASSESRRFNEQYF	TGTGCCAGCAGTGAATCGCGGAGGTTCAACGAGCAGTACTTC
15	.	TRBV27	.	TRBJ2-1	CASSTTRDIYNEQFF	TGTGCCAGCAGTACCACACGGGACATCTACAATGAGCAGTTCTTC
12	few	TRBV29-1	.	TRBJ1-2	CSVVLSYYGYTF	TGCAGCGTTGTGTTATCTTACTATGGCTACACCTTC
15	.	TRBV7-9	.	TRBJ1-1	CASSLAGFMNTEAFF	TGTGCCAGCAGCTTAGCCGGCTTTATGAACACTGAAGCTTTCTTT
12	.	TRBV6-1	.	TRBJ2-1	CASKPRYNEQFF	TGTGCCAGCAAACCCCGTTACAATGAGCAGTTCTTC
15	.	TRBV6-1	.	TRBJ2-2	CASTSRYLNTGELFF	TGTGCCAGCACCAGTAGGTACCTGAACACCGGGGAGCTGTTTTTT
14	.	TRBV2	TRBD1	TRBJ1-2	CASSRQGASYGYTF	TGTGCCAGCAGTAGACAGGGGGCTAGCTATGGCTACACCTTC
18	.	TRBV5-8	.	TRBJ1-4	CASSLEGPGSRLSEKLFF	TGTGCCAGCAGCTTGGAGGGTCCGGGGAGCCGCCTCAGCGAAAAACTGTTTTTT
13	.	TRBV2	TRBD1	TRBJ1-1	CASMGQGNTEAFF	TGTGCCAGCATGGGACAGGGTAACACTGAAGCTTTCTTT